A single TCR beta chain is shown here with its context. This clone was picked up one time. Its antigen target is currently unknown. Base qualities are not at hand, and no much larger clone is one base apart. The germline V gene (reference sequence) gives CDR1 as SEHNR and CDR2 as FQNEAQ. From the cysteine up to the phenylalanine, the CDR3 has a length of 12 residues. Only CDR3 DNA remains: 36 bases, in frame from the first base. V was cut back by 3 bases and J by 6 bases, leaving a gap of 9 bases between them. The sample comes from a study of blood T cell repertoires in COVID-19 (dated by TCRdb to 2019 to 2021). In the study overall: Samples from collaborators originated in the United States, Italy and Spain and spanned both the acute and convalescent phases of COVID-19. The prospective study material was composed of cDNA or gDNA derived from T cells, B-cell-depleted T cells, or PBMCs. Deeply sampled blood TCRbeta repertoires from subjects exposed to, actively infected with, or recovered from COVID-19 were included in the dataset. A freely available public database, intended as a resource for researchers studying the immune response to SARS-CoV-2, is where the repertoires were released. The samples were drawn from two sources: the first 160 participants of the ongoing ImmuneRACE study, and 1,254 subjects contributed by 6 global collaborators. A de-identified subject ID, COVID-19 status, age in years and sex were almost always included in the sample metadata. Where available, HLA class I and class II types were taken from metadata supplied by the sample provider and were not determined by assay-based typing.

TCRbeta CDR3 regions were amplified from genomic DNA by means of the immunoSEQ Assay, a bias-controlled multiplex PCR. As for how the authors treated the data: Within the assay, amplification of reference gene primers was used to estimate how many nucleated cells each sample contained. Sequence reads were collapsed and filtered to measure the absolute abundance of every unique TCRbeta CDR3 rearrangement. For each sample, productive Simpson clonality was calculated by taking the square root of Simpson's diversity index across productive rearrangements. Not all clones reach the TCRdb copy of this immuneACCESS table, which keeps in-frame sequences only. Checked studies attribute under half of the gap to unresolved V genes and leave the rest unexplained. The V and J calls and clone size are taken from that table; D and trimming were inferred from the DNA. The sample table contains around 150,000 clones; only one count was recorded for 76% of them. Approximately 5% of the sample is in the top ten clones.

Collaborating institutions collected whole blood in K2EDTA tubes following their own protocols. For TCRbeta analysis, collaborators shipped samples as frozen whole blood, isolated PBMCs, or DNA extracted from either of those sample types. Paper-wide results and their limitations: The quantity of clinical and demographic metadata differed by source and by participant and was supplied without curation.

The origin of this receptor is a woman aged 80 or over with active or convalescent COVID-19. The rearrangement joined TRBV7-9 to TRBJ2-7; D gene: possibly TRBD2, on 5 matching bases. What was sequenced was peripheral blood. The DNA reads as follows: TGTGCCAGCAGCTTTTTTGAGGGCGAGCAGTACTTC. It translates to CASSFFEGEQYF.